This is a list of T cell receptor beta chains from one sample in a study of blood T cell repertoires in COVID-19. TCRdb's copy holds only in-frame clones and misses some; the assay was immunoSEQ multiplex PCR. The table shows 90,000 to 120,000 clones, with roughly 85% occurring only once. Sample: PBMCs or T cells enriched from blood (not recorded which). These TCRs come from a woman aged 45-65 years who had recovered from COVID-19. Each CDR3 is given with its conserved first and last residue. The D gene is left open where the match is weak. Expanded clones are given a class, and other clones once, few, many or no size at all.

CDR3 length,clone size,D gene,V gene,J gene,CDR3 protein,CDR3 DNA
14,-,-,TRBV4-1,TRBJ2-7,CASSQGDKLYEQYF,TGCGCCAGCAGCCAGGGGGACAAGCTATACGAGCAGTACTTC
14,-,TRBD1,TRBV19,TRBJ2-1,CASSIVQGTYEQFF,TGTGCCAGTAGTATAGTACAGGGGACCTACGAGCAGTTCTTC
12,-,-,TRBV28,TRBJ1-1,CASSTGGLQAFF,TGTGCCAGCAGTACAGGAGGGCTCCAAGCTTTCTTT
14,-,-,TRBV6-5,TRBJ1-4,CASTSPGVREKLFF,TGTGCCAGCACGAGTCCGGGAGTTCGGGAAAAACTGTTTTTT
18,-,TRBD1,TRBV3-1/TRBV3-2,TRBJ2-4,CASSQGKKGAIAKNIQYF,TGTGCCAGCAGCCAAGGCAAAAAGGGGGCGATCGCCAAAAACATTCAGTACTTC
13,few,TRBD1,TRBV7-8,TRBJ1-1,CASGRDRSNEAFF,TGTGCCAGCGGAAGGGACAGATCTAATGAAGCTTTCTTT
19,-,TRBD2,TRBV6-2/TRBV6-3,TRBJ2-1,CASSYFITAGAPLHNEQFF,TGTGCCAGCAGTTACTTTATTACAGCGGGAGCCCCCCTTCACAATGAGCAGTTCTTC
16,-,TRBD2,TRBV3-1/TRBV3-2,TRBJ2-5,CASRNRGSGGVETQYF,TGTGCCAGCAGAAACCGGGGGAGCGGGGGGGTAGAGACCCAGTACTTC
14,-,-,TRBV9,TRBJ2-1,CASSESGSYNEQFF,TGTGCCAGCAGCGAGAGCGGGTCCTACAATGAGCAGTTCTTC
17,-,TRBD2,TRBV5-5,TRBJ2-3,CASSPIGGGGATDTQYF,TGTGCCAGCAGCCCTATCGGGGGCGGGGGGGCCACAGATACGCAGTATTTT
17,-,TRBD1,TRBV6-1,TRBJ1-6,CASSGKQGLTYNSPLHF,TGTGCCAGCAGTGGCAAACAGGGGCTTACCTATAATTCACCCCTCCACTTT
13,once,-,TRBV5-4,TRBJ1-1,CASSLIHNTEAFF,TGTGCCAGCAGCTTGATTCATAACACTGAAGCTTTCTTT
14,-,TRBD2,TRBV6-4,TRBJ2-2,CASRASGLVGELFF,TGTGCCAGCCGGGCTAGCGGACTCGTCGGGGAGCTGTTTTTT
11,-,-,TRBV19,TRBJ2-1,CASSTNREQFF,TGTGCCAGTAGTACTAACAGGGAGCAGTTCTTC
15,-,-,TRBV5-1,TRBJ1-2,CASSLLGVVRDGYTF,TGCGCCAGCAGCTTGTTAGGGGTTGTTAGGGATGGCTACACCTTC
14,-,-,TRBV3-1/TRBV3-2,TRBJ2-1,CASSQDYSYNEQFF,TGTGCCAGCAGCCAAGATTACTCCTACAATGAGCAGTTCTTC
16,few,TRBD2,TRBV4-1,TRBJ2-3,CASSQSQSGGTDTQYF,TGCGCCAGCAGCCAATCCCAAAGCGGGGGCACAGATACGCAGTATTTT
16,once,TRBD2,TRBV7-6,TRBJ2-4,CASSPGTSGVKNIQYF,TGTGCCAGCAGCCCAGGGACTAGCGGGGTCAAAAACATTCAGTACTTC
12,-,-,TRBV19,TRBJ1-3,CASIRAGNTIYF,TGTGCCAGTATCAGGGCTGGAAACACCATATATTTT
12,-,-,TRBV28,TRBJ1-5,CASSPPGQPQHF,TGTGCCAGCAGTCCCCCCGGTCAGCCCCAGCATTTT
13,-,-,TRBV20-1,TRBJ1-1,CSASIGRGFEAFF,TGCAGTGCTAGTATAGGCAGGGGATTTGAAGCTTTCTTT
15,-,-,TRBV6-5,TRBJ1-5,CASSQLSGRNQPQHF,TGTGCCAGCAGTCAACTTTCAGGGCGCAATCAGCCCCAGCATTTT
17,few,TRBD1,TRBV9,TRBJ2-6,CASSSTQGAPGANVLTF,TGTGCCAGCAGCTCAACACAGGGGGCCCCTGGGGCCAACGTCCTGACTTTC
19,-,TRBD2,TRBV27,TRBJ2-7,CASSPSPFSSGVTSYEQYF,TGTGCCAGCAGTCCATCTCCATTTTCTAGCGGGGTAACGTCCTACGAGCAGTACTTC
19,-,TRBD2,TRBV6-2/TRBV6-3,TRBJ2-7,CASSFTRPRVAGSRYEQYF,TGTGCCAGCAGTTTTACCCGTCCGCGAGTAGCGGGCAGCAGATACGAGCAGTACTTC
14,-,-,TRBV6-1,TRBJ1-5,CASSEASGNQPQHF,TGTGCCAGCAGTGAAGCTTCCGGCAATCAGCCCCAGCATTTT
14,-,-,TRBV4-1,TRBJ2-1,CASSQDDKYNEQFF,TGCGCCAGCAGCCAAGACGACAAATACAATGAGCAGTTCTTC
15,-,-,TRBV27,TRBJ2-6,CASSLRRLGANVLTF,TGTGCCAGCAGTTTACGCAGGCTTGGGGCCAACGTCCTGACTTTC
11,-,-,TRBV29-1,TRBJ2-1,CSVYSYNEQFF,TGCAGCGTGTACAGTTACAATGAGCAGTTCTTC
14,once,-,TRBV19,TRBJ2-7,CASSRGGNAYEQYF,TGTGCCAGTAGTAGGGGGGGCAACGCCTACGAGCAGTACTTC
15,medium-sized,TRBD2,TRBV3-1/TRBV3-2,TRBJ2-5,CASSPQTSGQETQYF,TGTGCCAGCAGCCCGCAGACTAGCGGGCAAGAGACCCAGTACTTC
14,once,-,TRBV19,TRBJ1-6,CASSIDERYSPLHF,TGTGCCAGTAGTATAGATGAACGGTATTCACCCCTCCACTTT
16,-,-,TRBV9,TRBJ2-3,CASSPQWVSGTDTQYF,TGTGCCAGCAGCCCACAGTGGGTTTCAGGCACAGATACGCAGTATTTT
14,-,-,TRBV18,TRBJ2-7,CASSQLAGGNEQYF,TGTGCCAGCTCACAACTAGCTGGAGGGAACGAGCAGTACTTC
15,-,TRBD2,TRBV6-1,TRBJ2-1,CASSEEASGGAEQFF,TGTGCCAGCAGTGAAGAGGCAAGCGGGGGGGCCGAGCAGTTCTTC
17,once,TRBD1,TRBV28,TRBJ1-2,CASSYRDRSPPNYGYTF,TGTGCCAGCAGTTACCGGGACAGGTCACCCCCTAACTATGGCTACACCTTC
14,once,-,TRBV28,TRBJ1-2,CASSFGVLGEGYTF,TGTGCCAGCAGTTTCGGGGTCCTAGGTGAGGGCTACACCTTC
15,-,-,TRBV18,TRBJ2-4,CASSRQWGAKNIQYF,TGTGCCAGCTCCAGACAATGGGGCGCCAAAAACATTCAGTACTTC
12,-,-,TRBV18,TRBJ2-7,CASSPSHYEQYF,TGTGCCAGCTCACCTAGCCACTACGAGCAGTACTTC
13,-,TRBD1,TRBV10-2,TRBJ2-5,CASAGTDQETQYF,TGCGCCAGCGCAGGGACAGACCAAGAGACCCAGTACTTC
16,few,-,TRBV28,TRBJ2-1,CASSTHLREGPNEQFF,TGTGCCAGCAGTACGCACCTTCGCGAGGGCCCCAATGAGCAGTTCTTC
14,-,-,TRBV2,TRBJ2-7,CASTLLRSAHEQYF,TGTGCCAGCACCCTCCTGAGGAGTGCCCACGAGCAGTACTTC
12,-,TRBD2,TRBV7-6,TRBJ2-1,CASGLAYNEQFF,TGTGCCAGCGGACTAGCTTACAATGAGCAGTTCTTC
12,-,-,TRBV28,TRBJ1-2,CASNGKLYGYTF,TGTGCCAGCAACGGGAAACTCTATGGCTACACCTTC
18,-,TRBD1,TRBV4-1,TRBJ1-2,CASSQPGTGSPSNYGYTF,TGCGCCAGCAGCCAACCCGGGACAGGGAGCCCGTCTAACTATGGCTACACCTTC
16,-,TRBD2,TRBV11-2,TRBJ2-7,CASSSGRTSGSYEQYF,TGTGCCAGCAGCTCAGGAAGGACTAGCGGATCCTACGAGCAGTACTTC
14,-,TRBD1,TRBV30,TRBJ2-4,CAFRVGQGWNIQYF,TGTGCCTTCAGAGTGGGACAGGGATGGAACATTCAGTACTTC
14,once,TRBD1,TRBV5-4,TRBJ1-1,CASSRPGQGAEAFF,TGTGCCAGCAGTCGACCGGGACAGGGGGCTGAAGCTTTCTTT
16,-,TRBD2,TRBV5-1,TRBJ2-5,CASSLGLAGGQETQYF,TGCGCCAGCAGCTTGGGTCTAGCGGGGGGCCAAGAGACCCAGTACTTC
15,-,-,TRBV28,TRBJ1-5,CASSPSGVPNQPQHF,TGTGCCAGCAGCCCCTCAGGGGTTCCCAATCAGCCCCAGCATTTT
16,-,-,TRBV19,TRBJ2-6,CASSIGGVAGANVLTF,TGTGCCAGTAGTATAGGGGGGGTAGCTGGGGCCAACGTCCTGACTTTC
15,-,TRBD2,TRBV6-5,TRBJ2-3,CASRAGLAPTDTQYF,TGTGCCAGCAGGGCGGGACTAGCGCCCACAGATACGCAGTATTTT
15,-,-,TRBV19,TRBJ1-6,CASSMETVYNSPLHF,TGTGCCAGTAGTATGGAGACGGTTTATAATTCACCCCTCCACTTT
11,-,-,TRBV28,TRBJ2-2,CASAAAGELFF,TGTGCCAGCGCGGCCGCCGGGGAGCTGTTTTTT
12,-,-,TRBV4-2,TRBJ1-1,CASSQQDSEAFF,TGTGCCAGCAGCCAACAAGACAGTGAAGCTTTCTTT
13,-,TRBD2,TRBV24-1,TRBJ2-7,CATRAGGSYEQYF,TGTGCCACCAGAGCGGGAGGCTCCTACGAGCAGTACTTC
15,once,-,TRBV28,TRBJ1-4,CALGKGRQTPGELFF,TGTGCCCTGGGGAAGGGCAGGCAAACGCCGGGGGAACTGTTTTTT
14,-,-,TRBV3-1/TRBV3-2,TRBJ2-3,CASSPIPGGDTQYF,TGTGCCAGCAGTCCCATCCCCGGCGGGGATACGCAGTATTTT
15,-,TRBD2,TRBV6-2/TRBV6-3,TRBJ2-1,CASSSLAGVYNEQFF,TGTGCCAGCAGCTCACTAGCGGGCGTCTACAATGAGCAGTTCTTC
14,-,TRBD2,TRBV11-2,TRBJ2-7,CASSLRGGSYEQYF,TGTGCCAGCAGCCTCCGGGGGGGATCCTACGAGCAGTACTTC